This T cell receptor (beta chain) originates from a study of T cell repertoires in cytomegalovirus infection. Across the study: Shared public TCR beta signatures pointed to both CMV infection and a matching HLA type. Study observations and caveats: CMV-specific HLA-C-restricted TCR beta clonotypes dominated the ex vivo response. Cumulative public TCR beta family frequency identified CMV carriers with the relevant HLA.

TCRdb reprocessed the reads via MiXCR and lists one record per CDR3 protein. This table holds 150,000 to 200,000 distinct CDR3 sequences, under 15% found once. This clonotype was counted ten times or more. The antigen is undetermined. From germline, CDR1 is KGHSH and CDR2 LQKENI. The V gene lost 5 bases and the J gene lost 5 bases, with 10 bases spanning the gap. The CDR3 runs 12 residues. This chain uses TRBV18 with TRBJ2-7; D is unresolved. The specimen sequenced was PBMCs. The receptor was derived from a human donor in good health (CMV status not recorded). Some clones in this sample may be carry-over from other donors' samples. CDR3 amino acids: CASSMGGDEQYF. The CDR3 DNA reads TGTGCCAGCTCAATGGGTGGCGACGAGCAGTACTTC.